These 14 T cell receptor beta chains were all obtained from the same sample, sequenced in a study of blood T cell repertoires in COVID-19. Clones were read by immunoSEQ multiplex PCR, and TCRdb kept only the in-frame ones, dropping some. The table shows some 300,000 clones, with nearly 90% occurring only once. The material sequenced was PBMCs or T cells enriched from blood (not recorded which). Receptors originate from a woman aged 50 to 60 who had been exposed to COVID-19.

V and J are TRBV24-1 and TRBJ2-3; 9 bases fit TRBD1. V shed 9 bases, J shed 1 base, and the junction held 4 bases outside the gene matches. Germline CDR1 is KGHDR and CDR2 is SFDVKD. There are 14 residues in the CDR3. The chain's CDR3 is CATQRTGGTDTQYF. The CDR3 DNA is TGTGCCACCCAAAGGACAGGGGGCACAGATACGCAGTATTTT.

This clone has only a few counts. The chain couples TRBV21-1 to TRBJ1-3; the table's D call of TRBD1 was not tested on the DNA. TRBV21-1 counts as a pseudogene. This CDR3 comprises 14 residues. The CDR3 here is CASSTGQGSNTIYF. CDR3 sequence (DNA): TGTGCCAGCAGCACCGGACAGGGATCGAACACCATATATTTT.

This clone was found a few times. This chain joins TRBV5-4 and TRBJ2-6; possible D gene TRBD2, 5 bases. Germline V gene lookup returns CDR1 SGHNT and CDR2 YYREEE (reference sequence). The CDR3 consists of 15 residues. The V and J ends lost 0 bases and 2 bases respectively, with 6 bases between them. CDR3 amino acids: CASSLGGTGANVLTF. CDR3 in DNA: TGTGCCAGCAGCTTGGGAGGGACTGGGGCCAACGTCCTGACTTTC. Filled out from reference TRBV5-4 and TRBJ2-6, the complete variable domain reads ETGVTQSPTHLIKTRGQQVTLRCSSQSGHNTVSWYQQALGQGPQFIFQYYREEENGRGNFPPRFSGLQFPNYSSELNVNALELDDSALYLCASSLGGTGANVLTFGAGSRLTVL.

The chain couples TRBV19 to TRBJ2-2, with a weak D call TRBD2 (6 bases). V was cut by 11 bases and J by 5 bases, with 12 bases left in between. This CDR3 spans 12 amino acids. Germline CDR1 reads LNHDA; CDR2 reads SQIVND (reference sequence). CDR3 coding DNA: TGTGCCGGTGTTAGCGGTACCGGGGAGCTGTTTTTT. Amino acids: CAGVSGTGELFF. The full variable domain, its missing parts supplied by reference TRBV19 and TRBJ2-2, is DGGITQSPKYLFRKEGQNVTLSCEQNLNHDAMYWYRQDPGQGLRLIYYSQIVNDFQKGDIAEGYSVSREKKESFPLTVTSAQKNPTAFYLCAGVSGTGELFFGEGSRLTVL.

CDR3 amino acids: CASSKGERGYEQYF. The CDR3 bases are TGTGCCAGCAGCAAGGGAGAGAGGGGGTACGAGCAGTACTTC. The V gene is TRBV6-2 or TRBV6-3, the J gene TRBJ2-7, with D tentatively TRBD1 (6 bases). V was shortened by 6 bases and J by 4 bases, with 16 bases between the two germline ends. This CDR3 is 14 amino acids long. Per germline, CDR1 MNHEY and CDR2 SVGEGT.

The rearrangement links TRBV27 to TRBJ2-7; D perhaps matches TRBD2 (6 bases). CDR3 length: 16 residues. Germline CDR1 is MNHEY and CDR2 is SMNVEV (reference sequence). Trimming took 0 bases from V and 1 from J, leaving 13 bases between them. The CDR3 DNA reads as TGTGCCAGCAGTTTATCGGGACGGGAGATTTCCTACGAGCAGTACTTC. Amino acids: CASSLSGREISYEQYF.

V is TRBV7-2 and J is TRBJ1-2; D possibly corresponds to TRBD1 (5 bases). Trimming took off 4 bases at V and 0 bases at J, with 12 bases between the two ends. The CDR3 sequence is 15 residues long. The germline gives CDR1 SGHTA, CDR2 FQGNSA. This chain's CDR3 is CASSYPSGANYGYTF. CDR3 in DNA: TGTGCCAGCAGCTACCCGTCGGGGGCTAACTATGGCTACACCTTC.

The chain joins TRBV5-6 to TRBJ1-6; possibly TRBD1 for D (6 bases). V was clipped by 3 bases and J by 7 bases, with 11 bases between them. Germline V gives CDR1 SGHDT, CDR2 YYEEEE. The CDR3 has 14 residues. This chain's CDR3 is CASSWTAGNSPLHF. CDR3 sequence (DNA): TGTGCCAGCAGCTGGACAGCGGGGAATTCACCCCTCCACTTT. Full variable domain (remainder filled in from reference TRBV5-6 and TRBJ1-6): DAGVTQSPTHLIKTRGQQVTLRCSPKSGHDTVSWYQQALGQGPQFIFQYYEEEERQRGNFPDRFSGHQFPNYSSELNVNALLLGDSALYLCASSWTAGNSPLHFGNGTRLTVT.

The V call is TRBV5-4, the J call TRBJ2-3, with D possibly TRBD1 on 6 matching bases. The CDR3 is 15 residues long. Germline V gene lookup returns CDR1 SGHNT and CDR2 YYREEE (reference sequence). The V and J ends lost 3 bases and 1 base respectively, with 12 bases between them. The CDR3 DNA reads as TGTGCCAGCAGCTCCAGGGGTGCGGGCACAGATACGCAGTATTTT. Translated, it gives CASSSRGAGTDTQYF.

This clone showed up just once. The V gene is TRBV4-1, the J gene TRBJ1-1, with D uncertain. The CDR3 spans 11 residues. Looked up from germline, CDR1 is MGHRA and CDR2 is YSYEKL. V was cut by 1 base and J by 10 bases, with 7 bases left in between. This chain's CDR3 is CASSQGRGAFF. In nucleotides, the CDR3 is TGCGCCAGCAGCCAAGGGCGGGGAGCTTTCTTT.

The chain is built from TRBV5-1 and TRBJ2-3; the match to TRBD2 covers 15 bases. This CDR3 comprises 18 residues. Germline CDR1 and CDR2: SGHRS and YFSETQ. The trim removed 4 bases at V and 4 bases at J, leaving 10 bases unmatched. The CDR3 coding sequence is TGCGCCAGCAGCCGCCCTCGGACTAGCGGGGGGGCCGCAGATACGCAGTATTTT. This gives the protein CASSRPRTSGGAADTQYF. Drawing the rest from reference TRBV5-1 and TRBJ2-3, the complete variable domain is KAGVTQTPRYLIKTRGQQVTLSCSPISGHRSVSWYQQTPGQGLQFLFEYFSETQRNKGNFPGRFSGRQFSNSRSEMNVSTLELGDSALYLCASSRPRTSGGAADTQYFGPGTRLTVL.

The rearrangement uses TRBV3-1 (or the pseudogene TRBV3-2) and TRBJ1-1, with 8 bases aligning to TRBD1. The CDR3 has 14 amino acids. Unmatched junction bases numbered 2, after V lost 0 bases and J lost 5 bases. Germline CDR1 is LGHDT and CDR2 is YNNKEL (reference sequence). CDR3 sequence: CASSQDRQGTEAFF. CDR3 nucleotide sequence: TGTGCCAGCAGCCAAGACCGACAGGGGACTGAAGCTTTCTTT.

This clone was counted a single time. The V gene is TRBV4-1, the J gene TRBJ1-5; tentatively, D is TRBD1 (5 bases). The CDR3 length is 17 residues. CDR1 is MGHRA and CDR2 is YSYEKL in the germline V gene. Trimming took off 0 bases at V and 7 bases at J, with 19 bases between the two ends. CDR3 in amino acids: CASSQDGGGGLGQPQHF. Written as DNA, the CDR3 is TGCGCCAGCAGCCAAGATGGCGGGGGGGGACTCGGGCAGCCCCAGCATTTT.

This chain uses TRBV4-2 with TRBJ1-6; 11 bases align to TRBD1. The J segment lost 9 bases and the V segment lost 3 bases, leaving 13 bases of the junction unmatched. This CDR3 region has 18 residues. CDR1 is LGHNA, CDR2 YNFKEQ, per germline. The CDR3 region is CASSQDPGQGGLISPLHF. The CDR3 coding sequence is TGTGCCAGCAGCCAGGACCCGGGACAGGGGGGCCTTATTTCACCCCTCCACTTT.